This T cell receptor beta chain was recovered during a study of CD8+ T cells in alopecia areata. Study background: Tofacitinib administration persisted for 6 to 18 months, succeeded by 6 months off drug.

Whole-study results and caveats: TCR sharing was clearer in mice than between patients, perhaps partly owing to patient HLA diversity. Persistence in scalp and blood during tofacitinib was observed for many expanded lesional clones.

With respect to this clone: Antigen unknown.

This CDR3 contains 15 residues. V shed 9 bases, J shed 11 bases, and the junction held 21 bases outside the gene matches. The germline gives CDR1 SGHNT, CDR2 YYREEE (reference sequence). Reverse transcribed after extraction, RNA yielded cDNA as the sequencing template. Assay used: immunoSEQ multiplex PCR; TCRdb lists only in-frame clones, some missing. This sample has 93,000 or so clones; just over 85% occur once, and the top ten carry over 8.5%. As to treatment: oral pan-JAK inhibitor, 5-10 mg twice daily. Alopecia areata patients provided lesional scalp punch biopsies and peripheral blood, both collected for the study.

This TCR came from a human donor with alopecia areata. The V and J genes are TRBV5-4 and TRBJ2-7; 9 positions agree with TRBD1. The material sequenced was CD8+ T cells sorted from blood, taken at approximately week 30, from a patient treated with tofacitinib. For the CDR3, the DNA is TGTGCCACCATGGTGATAGGGACAGGGATCACCGGGGAGTACTTC. Translation gives CATMVIGTGITGEYF. Using reference TRBV5-4 and TRBJ2-7 for the parts outside the CDR3, the full variable domain is ETGVTQSPTHLIKTRGQQVTLRCSSQSGHNTVSWYQQALGQGPQFIFQYYREEENGRGNFPPRFSGLQFPNYSSELNVNALELDDSALYLCATMVIGTGITGEYFGPGTRLTVT.